The present entry profiles one T cell receptor beta chain with its context. Its matching antigen is unknown. One entry per CDR3 protein, called by TCRdb with MiXCR from the 5' RACE reads. The repertoire consists of about 400,000 distinct CDR3 sequences, with around 10% occurring once and the leading ten covering roughly 18%. This sample was taken from a study of T cells after yellow fever vaccination. Study results and caveats: Post-booster samples contained most primary-vaccination clones (approximately 96% CD4, around 88% CD8).

The CDR3 contains 15 residues. V lost 5 bases and J lost 0, with 10 bases in between. Germline V CDR1 and CDR2: LNHNV, YYDKDF (reference sequence). The chain uses TRBV15 and TRBJ1-4, with D unclear. The source is a man younger than 30 who received the YFV17D yellow fever vaccine. The material was PBMCs, obtained on the day of the first yellow fever vaccination. The CDR3 DNA is TGTGCCACCAGCTCGCGGACCTCAACTAATGAAAAACTGTTTTTT. Translating it yields CATSSRTSTNEKLFF. Supplemented by reference TRBV15 and TRBJ1-4, the full variable domain reads DAMVIQNPRYQVTQFGKPVTLSCSQTLNHNVMYWYQQKSSQAPKLLFHYYDKDFNNEADTPDNFQSRRPNTSFCFLDIRSPGLGDTAMYLCATSSRTSTNEKLFFGSGTQLSVL.